The entry below describes one T cell receptor beta chain. These data come from a study of PD-L1 blockade in urothelial cancer. Study background: Before enrollment, 0 to 3 chemotherapy regimens had been given to patients. Per blood sample, T cells had a median of roughly 150,000.

Germline assignment: CDR1 SGHNT and CDR2 YYREEE (reference sequence). The CDR3 is 13 amino acids. V lost 5 bases to trimming and J lost 6 bases, with 14 bases between them. Assay: immunoSEQ multiplex PCR; the TCRdb copy retains only in-frame clones and omits some. The data show approximately 80,000 clones, around 76% seen once. This sequence was found in a man between 65 and 80 years old with urothelial cancer. Source: PBMCs, taken around atezolizumab (anti-PD-L1) treatment. The genes are TRBV5-4 and TRBJ1-2; no definite D call. The CDR3 nucleotides are TGTGCCAGCAGACTGGGAGGGATGGATGGCTACACCTTC. This sequence encodes CASRLGGMDGYTF.